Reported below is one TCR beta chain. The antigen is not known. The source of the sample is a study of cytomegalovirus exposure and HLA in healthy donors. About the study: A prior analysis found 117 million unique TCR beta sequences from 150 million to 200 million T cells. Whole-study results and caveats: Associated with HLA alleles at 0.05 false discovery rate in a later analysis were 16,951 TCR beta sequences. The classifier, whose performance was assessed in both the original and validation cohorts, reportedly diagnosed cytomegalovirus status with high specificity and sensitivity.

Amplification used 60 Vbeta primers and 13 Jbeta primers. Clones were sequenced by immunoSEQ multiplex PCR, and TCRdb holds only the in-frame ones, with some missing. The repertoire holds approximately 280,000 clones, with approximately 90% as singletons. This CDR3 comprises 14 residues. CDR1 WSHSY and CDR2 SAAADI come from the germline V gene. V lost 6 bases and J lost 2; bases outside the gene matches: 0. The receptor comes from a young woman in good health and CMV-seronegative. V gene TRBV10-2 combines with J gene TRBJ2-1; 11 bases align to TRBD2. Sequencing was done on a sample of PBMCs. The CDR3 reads CASRLAGAYNEQFF. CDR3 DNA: TGCGCCAGCAGACTAGCGGGGGCCTACAATGAGCAGTTCTTC.